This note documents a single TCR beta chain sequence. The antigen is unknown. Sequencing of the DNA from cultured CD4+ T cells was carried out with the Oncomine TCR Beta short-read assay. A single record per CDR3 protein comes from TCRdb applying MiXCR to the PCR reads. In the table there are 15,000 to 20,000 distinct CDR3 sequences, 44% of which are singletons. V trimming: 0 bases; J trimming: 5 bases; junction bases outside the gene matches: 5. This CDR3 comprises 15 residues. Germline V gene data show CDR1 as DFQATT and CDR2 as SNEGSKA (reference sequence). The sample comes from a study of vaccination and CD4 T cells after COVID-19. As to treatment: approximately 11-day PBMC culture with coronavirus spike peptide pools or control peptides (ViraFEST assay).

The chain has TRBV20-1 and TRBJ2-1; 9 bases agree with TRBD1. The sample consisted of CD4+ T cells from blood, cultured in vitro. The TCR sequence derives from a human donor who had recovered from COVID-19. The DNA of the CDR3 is TGCAGTGCTAGAGAACCGACAGGGGGTAACAATGAGCAGTTCTTC. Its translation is CSAREPTGGNNEQFF.